A single sample gave rise to the 6 T cell receptor beta chains below, sequenced in a study of response to subunit inactivated influenza vaccine. TCRdb reprocessed the RT-PCR reads with MiXCR, giving one entry per CDR3 protein. Counted here are about 620,000 distinct CDR3 sequences, approximately 12% occurring once; the ten biggest clones make up more than 8.5%. Specimen: PBMCs from blood, collected on the day of vaccination. These receptors were obtained from a man in his forties or fifties who received an inactivated influenza vaccine.

This clonotype was seen only a few times. J is TRBJ2-7 and V is TRBV20-1; 7 positions match TRBD1. V trimming: 2 bases; J trimming: 2 bases; junction bases outside the gene matches: 6. The CDR3 spans 14 residues. Germline V gene data show CDR1 as DFQATT and CDR2 as SNEGSKA (reference sequence). The CDR3 is CSARPSGTAYEQYF. In nucleotides, the CDR3 is TGCAGTGCTAGACCCTCCGGGACAGCCTACGAGCAGTACTTC.

V is TRBV6-1 and J is TRBJ2-5; D gene uncertain. This CDR3 comprises 10 residues. V gave up 9 bases and J gave up 4 bases, with 6 bases separating them. Looked up from germline, CDR1 is MNHNS and CDR2 is SASEGT. The CDR3 sequence: CASIGETQYF. The CDR3 DNA is TGTGCCAGTATTGGAGAGACCCAGTACTTC.

This clonotype was seen only a few times. The V and J genes are TRBV30 and TRBJ2-6; D call uncertain. Deletions cut 0 bases from V and 0 bases from J, with 15 bases between. Per germline, CDR1 GTSNPN and CDR2 SVGIG (reference sequence). CDR3 length: 18 residues. The CDR3 sequence is CAWSVLRTYASGANVLTF. DNA for the CDR3: TGTGCCTGGAGTGTACTTCGAACCTACGCCTCTGGGGCCAACGTCCTGACTTTC.

The rearrangement joins TRBV4-3 to TRBJ1-1; 7 nucleotides match TRBD1. The J segment lost 5 bases and the V segment lost 0 bases, leaving 3 bases of the junction unmatched. The CDR3 sequence is 14 residues long. Per the germline V gene, CDR1 is LGHNA and CDR2 is YSLEER. The CDR3 here is CASSQEVRGTEAFF. In DNA form, the CDR3 reads TGCGCCAGCAGCCAAGAGGTCAGGGGGACTGAAGCTTTCTTT.

CDR3 bases: TGTGCCACCAGCACGGGAACCTTTGACGAGCAGTACTTC. Amino acid sequence: CATSTGTFDEQYF. The rearrangement links TRBV15 to TRBJ2-7, with D tentatively TRBD2 (5 bases). The germline V gene encodes CDR1 LNHNV and CDR2 YYDKDF (reference sequence). The CDR3 extends over 13 amino acids. Trimming pared 4 bases from V and 5 bases from J, leaving 12 bases between.

This clonotype appeared a few times. The chain links TRBV6-2 or TRBV6-3 to TRBJ1-1; tentative D call: TRBD1 (5 bases). The CDR3 length is 11 residues. Between the trimmed V and J ends, which lost 10 bases and 5 bases, there was a span of 11 bases. Germline loops: CDR1 MNHEY, CDR2 SVGEGT. CDR3: CATTQGTEAFF. CDR3 in DNA: TGTGCCACCACCCAGGGAACTGAAGCTTTCTTT.